Here is one T cell receptor (beta chain) with its context. The CDR3 spans 13 residues. Germline values: CDR1 LGHNT, CDR2 FRNRAP. Deletions cut 3 bases from V and 5 bases from J, with 10 bases between. Sequencing used immunoSEQ multiplex PCR; TCRdb keeps in-frame clones, though not all of them. The sample includes 70,000 to 90,000 clones, around 90% of them seen just once. This sample stems from a study of T cell changes during pregnancy in multiple sclerosis. Sequenced here: PBMCs, sampled in the first trimester of pregnancy. This chain uses TRBV12-5 with TRBJ2-5, with D unresolved. The clonotype originates from a female donor in good health, serving as a control in a pregnancy study. Some clones in this sample may be carry-over from other donors' samples. The CDR3 sequence is CASGFSTRETQYF. CDR3 sequence (DNA): TGTGCTAGTGGTTTTAGTACTCGGGAGACCCAGTACTTC.